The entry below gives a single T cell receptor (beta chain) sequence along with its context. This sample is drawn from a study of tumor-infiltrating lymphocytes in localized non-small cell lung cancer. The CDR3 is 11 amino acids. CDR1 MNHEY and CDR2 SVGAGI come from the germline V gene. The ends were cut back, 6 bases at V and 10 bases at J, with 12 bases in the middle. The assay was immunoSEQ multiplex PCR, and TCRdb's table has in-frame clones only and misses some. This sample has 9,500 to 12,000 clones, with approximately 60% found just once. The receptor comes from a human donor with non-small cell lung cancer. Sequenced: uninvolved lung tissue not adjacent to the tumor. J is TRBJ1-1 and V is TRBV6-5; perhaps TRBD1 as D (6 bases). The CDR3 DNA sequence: TGTGCCAGCAGCACGGGAGGGGGAGCTTTCTTT. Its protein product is CASSTGGGAFF.